Below, one T cell receptor (beta chain) is given with its context. Its antigen remains unknown. PCR involved 60 Vbeta and 13 Jbeta primers. The data were produced by immunoSEQ multiplex PCR, yet TCRdb's version contains in-frame clones alone and is incomplete. The table shows 200,000 or so clones, with around 73% occurring only once. This CDR3 has 12 residues. V dropped 3 bases and J dropped 11 bases, with 13 bases sitting between them. CDR1 and CDR2 (germline): SGHNT, YYREEE (reference sequence). The data were obtained in a study of cytomegalovirus exposure and HLA in healthy donors. At the level of the study: From HLA-typed donors, an early data release held 70 million to 95 million unique TCRs. Genotyping showed roughly 81% of a few hundred donors falling in the Caucasian-associated ancestry cluster.

Notes on the study in general: Among CMV-associated TCR beta chains, most appeared HLA-restricted in a later analysis. Some V segments (TRBV6-2 and TRBV6-3 among them) were excluded as indistinguishable.

The clonotype comes from a male donor in good health and CMV-seronegative. The sample consisted of PBMCs. The V gene is TRBV5-4, the J gene TRBJ2-3; tentative D call: TRBD1 (6 bases). CDR3 amino acids: CASSSDRIQQYF. CDR3 nucleotides: TGTGCCAGCAGCTCGGACAGAATACAGCAGTATTTT.